Listed below are T cell receptor beta chains from one sample, sequenced in a study of long-term antiretroviral therapy in people with HIV. Profiling relied on immunoSEQ multiplex PCR, and the TCRdb table lists in-frame clones only, not all of them. Among about 11,000 clones, under 85% were seen once, and the ten largest hold under 20%. The sample was unsorted PBMCs, taken at the start of antiretroviral therapy, before treatment. These TCRs come from a man aged 25 to 45 with HIV. Each CDR3 is given without its conserved first and last residue. Only some rows state a clone size, as once, few, many or a class for expanded clones.

clone size | V gene | CDR3 protein
once | TRBV6-5 | ASSYSGAGGTYEQY
- | TRBV9 | ASSVGGGRASETQY
few | TRBV7-9 | ASSLAMAVGMSYEQY
- | TRBV21-1 | ASSNAGAGTGGVCTEAF
- | TRBV7-3 | ASSLTFDNEQF
- | TRBV19 | ASTRRSLEGSQH
- | TRBV5-3 | ARSYDRAYLNTEAF
- | TRBV7-3 | ASSLYPLGTGSSYNEQF
- | TRBV7-7 | ASSSGEKNDEQY
- | TRBV5-1 | ASSLETGGETQY
- | TRBV4-1 | ASSLIHEPGGPGTEAF
- | TRBV27 | ASQTSLSVNEQF
- | TRBV5-6 | ASSLSGPYEQY
- | TRBV30 | AWIGRHPLTDTQY
- | TRBV11-1 | ASSLAGVFEQY
once | TRBV5-6 | ASSFRAINTGELF
- | TRBV25-1 | ASSPPTGIYEQY
few | TRBV6-1 | ASSARGVGQGN
- | TRBV5-4 | ASSLGPGGTYEQY
few | TRBV9 | ASSVGLAADTQY
large | TRBV14 | ASSQETGWYEQY
- | TRBV21-1 | ASSPRSPPFRGNTVY
- | TRBV7-9 | ASSSPGTGIPGELF
- | TRBV7-9 | ASSLWDREDYGYT
- | TRBV11-2 | ASSPRAQVIYNEQF
- | TRBV9 | ASSGHQPQETQY
- | TRBV27 | ASSLSADYNQPQH
few | TRBV7-9 | ASSPIRAYEQY
- | TRBV11-1 | ASSWTSGNYEQY
few | TRBV27 | ATRLAGNEQF